A selection of T cell receptor beta chains follows, all from one sample in a study of cytomegalovirus exposure and HLA in healthy donors. Only in-frame clones appear in the TCRdb table, and some are missing; sequencing was by immunoSEQ multiplex PCR. This table holds over 150,000 clones, 68% found once. Input material: PBMCs. The receptors were sampled from a man in his forties or fifties in good health and CMV-seronegative. CDR3s include the opening cysteine and the closing phenylalanine or tryptophan. The order of the fields is CDR3 protein, CDR3 DNA, V gene, D gene, J gene, clone size. The D gene is left open where the match is weak. Not all rows give a size; the values are once, few, many and, for expanded clones, a class.

cdr3_aa: CASSSSGGQYNEQFF; cdr3_nt: TGTGCCAGCAGTTCTAGCGGGGGCCAATACAATGAGCAGTTCTTC; v_call: TRBV7-2; d_call: TRBD2; j_call: TRBJ2-1; clone_size: -
cdr3_aa: CASSGTGNNEKLFF; cdr3_nt: TGCGCCAGCAGCGGAACAGGGAATAATGAAAAACTGTTTTTT; v_call: TRBV5-1; d_call: -; j_call: TRBJ1-4; clone_size: -
cdr3_aa: CASKTSGDSDTQYF; cdr3_nt: TGTGCCAGCAAGACTAGCGGGGACTCAGATACGCAGTATTTT; v_call: TRBV6-4; d_call: TRBD2; j_call: TRBJ2-3; clone_size: -
cdr3_aa: CASSPGGYYGYTF; cdr3_nt: TGTGCCAGCAGCCCCGGGGGATACTATGGCTACACCTTC; v_call: TRBV7-9; d_call: -; j_call: TRBJ1-2; clone_size: -
cdr3_aa: CASSVRGRSGNQPQHF; cdr3_nt: TGTGCCAGCAGTGTGAGGGGGCGAAGTGGCAATCAGCCCCAGCATTTT; v_call: TRBV6-6; d_call: TRBD1; j_call: TRBJ1-5; clone_size: many
cdr3_aa: CASRLQMTGPGNTIYF; cdr3_nt: TGTGCCAGCAGACTCCAGATGACAGGGCCTGGAAACACCATATATTTT; v_call: TRBV6-6; d_call: TRBD1; j_call: TRBJ1-3; clone_size: many
cdr3_aa: CASTRDRVNSPLHF; cdr3_nt: TGTGCCAGCACCCGCGACAGGGTAAATTCACCCCTCCACTTT; v_call: TRBV6-5; d_call: TRBD1; j_call: TRBJ1-6; clone_size: -
cdr3_aa: CASSLRQGPYEQYF; cdr3_nt: TGTGCCAGCAGTTTAAGACAGGGGCCCTACGAGCAGTACTTC; v_call: TRBV28; d_call: TRBD1; j_call: TRBJ2-7; clone_size: -
cdr3_aa: CASSPQTGPGQPQHF; cdr3_nt: TGTGCCAGCAGTCCTCAGACAGGCCCGGGTCAGCCCCAGCATTTT; v_call: TRBV2; d_call: -; j_call: TRBJ1-5; clone_size: -
cdr3_aa: CASSLGQGIHEQYF; cdr3_nt: TGTGCCAGCAGCCTCGGACAGGGGATACACGAGCAGTACTTC; v_call: TRBV28; d_call: TRBD1; j_call: TRBJ2-7; clone_size: few
cdr3_aa: CASSLDRVAEAFF; cdr3_nt: TGTGCCAGCAGTTTGGACAGGGTGGCTGAAGCTTTCTTT; v_call: TRBV28; d_call: TRBD1; j_call: TRBJ1-1; clone_size: -
cdr3_aa: CASSSEGESPLHF; cdr3_nt: TGTGCCAGCAGCTCCGAGGGTGAATCACCCCTCCACTTT; v_call: TRBV7-2; d_call: -; j_call: TRBJ1-6; clone_size: -
cdr3_aa: CASSTRTGAAYGYTF; cdr3_nt: TGTGCCAGCAGCACCCGGACAGGGGCAGCATATGGCTACACCTTC; v_call: TRBV9; d_call: TRBD1; j_call: TRBJ1-2; clone_size: -
cdr3_aa: CASRETSGGYNEQFF; cdr3_nt: TGTGCCAGCAGGGAGACTAGCGGGGGATACAATGAGCAGTTCTTC; v_call: TRBV28; d_call: TRBD2; j_call: TRBJ2-1; clone_size: -
cdr3_aa: CASTGQGENEQFF; cdr3_nt: TGTGCCAGCACAGGTCAGGGTGAAAATGAGCAGTTCTTC; v_call: TRBV6-5; d_call: -; j_call: TRBJ2-1; clone_size: -
cdr3_aa: CASSFGGGGNQPQHF; cdr3_nt: TGTGCCAGCAGTTTCGGGGGGGGTGGCAATCAGCCCCAGCATTTT; v_call: TRBV28; d_call: -; j_call: TRBJ1-5; clone_size: few
cdr3_aa: CASSGGGGETGELFF; cdr3_nt: TGCGCCAGCAGCGGAGGGGGGGGAGAAACCGGGGAGCTGTTTTTT; v_call: TRBV5-1; d_call: -; j_call: TRBJ2-2; clone_size: -
cdr3_aa: CTSSPFSGELFF; cdr3_nt: TGTACCAGCAGCCCTTTTAGCGGGGAGCTGTTTTTT; v_call: TRBV7-9; d_call: -; j_call: TRBJ2-2; clone_size: -